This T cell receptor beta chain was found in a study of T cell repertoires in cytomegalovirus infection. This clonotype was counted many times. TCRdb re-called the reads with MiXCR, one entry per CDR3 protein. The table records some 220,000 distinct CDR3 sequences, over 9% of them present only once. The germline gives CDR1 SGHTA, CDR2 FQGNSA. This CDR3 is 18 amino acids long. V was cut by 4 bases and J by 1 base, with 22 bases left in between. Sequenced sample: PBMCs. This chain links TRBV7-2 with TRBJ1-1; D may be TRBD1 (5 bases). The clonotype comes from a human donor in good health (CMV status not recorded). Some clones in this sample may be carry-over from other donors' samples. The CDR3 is CASSSVGTFGSGNTEAFF. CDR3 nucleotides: TGTGCCAGCAGCTCCGTAGGGACCTTTGGAAGTGGGAACACTGAAGCTTTCTTT.